This T cell receptor (beta chain) was obtained from a study of T cells in Graves' hyperthyroidism and ophthalmopathy. Hyperthyroidism in the patients, aged 18 to 65, was newly diagnosed and under 2 months in duration. Regions amplified from RNA transcripts were the TCR beta CDR3 regions. RT-PCR in the first round (using the HTBI primer set) targeted the TCR CDR3. TCRdb itself ran the multiplex PCR reads through MiXCR, one entry per CDR3 protein. The sample gives about 840,000 distinct CDR3 sequences, around 39% of which show up once; about 8.9% is in the top ten. This CDR3 has 15 residues. The V gene's germline CDR1 is SGHDT and CDR2 YYEEEE. Trimming left V 1 base short and J 1 base short, with 11 bases between. Study outcomes and limitations: Peripheral blood also featured most of the thyroid clonotypes expanded above 0.001.

As concerns this clonotype: Its specificity is unknown.

This rearrangement joins TRBV5-6 to TRBJ1-1; D gene ambiguous. Material: blood. The sequence came from a man in his late teens or twenties with Graves' hyperthyroidism. As DNA, the CDR3 is TGTGCCAGCAGCTTGTGGGCGCGGGAGAACACTGAAGCTTTCTTT. This sequence encodes CASSLWARENTEAFF.